This T cell receptor (beta chain) was observed in a study of T cells after yellow fever vaccination. TCRdb re-derived calls from the 5' RACE reads in MiXCR, one entry per CDR3 protein. Here the sample spans nearly 550,000 distinct CDR3 sequences, 15% to 20% being singletons. The CDR3 totals 13 residues. Germline CDR1 reads SGHTA; CDR2 reads FQGNSA. The ends were cut back, 7 bases at V and 6 bases at J, with 15 bases in the middle. The receptor was isolated from a man aged 25-45 years who received the YFV17D yellow fever vaccine. The sequencing used PBMCs, collected 15 days after the yellow fever booster vaccination. The chain uses TRBV7-2 and TRBJ1-1, with unresolved D. CDR3 sequence: CASMGSLRAEAFF. CDR3 DNA sequence: TGTGCCAGCATGGGAAGTCTTCGCGCTGAAGCTTTCTTT.